These 16 T cell receptor beta chains share one sample of origin, sequenced in a study of blood T cell repertoires in COVID-19. Some clones are missing from TCRdb's copy, which holds only in-frame ones; the method was immunoSEQ multiplex PCR. The table includes over 75,000 clones, about nine tenths detected once. The sequencing sample was made of peripheral blood. Receptors were obtained from a human donor with active COVID-19. The donor label of this sample is uncertain.

The chain has TRBV25-1 and TRBJ1-1, with 11 bases fitting TRBD1. Per germline, CDR1 MGHDK and CDR2 SYGVNS. CDR3 size: 15 residues. J was trimmed by 4 bases and V by 2 bases; bases with no gene match: 3. CDR3 DNA: TGTGCCAGCAGTGAAATAGGGACAGGGGGCACTGAAGCTTTCTTT. Translating gives CASSEIGTGGTEAFF.

V and J are TRBV2 and TRBJ2-1; a possible D gene is TRBD2 (5 bases). In germline, CDR1 is SNHLY, CDR2 FYNNEI. V shed 3 bases and J shed 8 bases, with 17 bases lying between them. This CDR3 comprises 15 residues. CDR3 DNA: TGTGCCAGCAGTGAGTTTCTAGCAATCTCCGATGAGCAGTTCTTC. This translates into CASSEFLAISDEQFF.

The genes are TRBV5-4 and TRBJ2-2; maybe TRBD1 (5 bases). The V gene's germline CDR1 is SGHNT and CDR2 YYREEE (reference sequence). Trimming removed 1 base from V and 1 base from J, with 8 bases in between. This CDR3 has 15 amino acids. CDR3 coding DNA: TGTGCCAGCAGCTTGTACACAGGGAACACCGGGGAGCTGTTTTTT. This gives the protein CASSLYTGNTGELFF.

The genes are TRBV3-1 (or the pseudogene TRBV3-2) and TRBJ2-3; D uncertain. The CDR3 extends over 13 amino acids. With 3 bases removed from V and 0 bases from J, the gap between germline ends came to 4 bases. The V gene's germline CDR1 is LGHDT and CDR2 YNNKEL (reference sequence). CDR3 amino acids: CASSHLSTDTQYF. Here the CDR3 DNA reads TGTGCCAGCAGCCATCTTAGCACAGATACGCAGTATTTT.

The chain couples TRBV11-3 to TRBJ2-1; D possibly corresponds to TRBD2 (6 bases). The germline CDR1 and CDR2 sequences are SGHNT and YENEEA. This CDR3 comprises 14 residues. Trimming removed 5 bases from V and 7 bases from J, with 15 bases in between. The CDR3 sequence: CASSPQTGVNEQFF. CDR3 nucleotides: TGTGCCAGCAGCCCCCAGACGGGGGTGAATGAGCAGTTCTTC.

The chain combines TRBV7-2 with TRBJ1-2; D might be TRBD1 (5 bases). The CDR3 length is 14 residues. V was cut by 1 base and J by 4 bases, with 10 bases left in between. Looked up from germline, CDR1 is SGHTA and CDR2 is FQGNSA. This CDR3 is CASSLGLGGYGYTF. CDR3 DNA sequence: TGTGCCAGCAGCTTAGGTTTGGGGGGCTATGGCTACACCTTC.

J is TRBJ2-3 and V is TRBV9; 10 bases map to TRBD2. CDR3 size: 16 residues. Germline V CDR1 and CDR2: SGDLS, YYNGEE. The ends lost 4 bases at V and 6 bases at J; junction bases unmatched: 11. CDR3 bases: TGTGCCAGCAGCCCAGGACTAGCGGTTAAAAGGGATACGCAGTATTTT. As protein: CASSPGLAVKRDTQYF.

V is TRBV7-3 and J is TRBJ2-5; 11 nucleotides agree with TRBD2. The ends lost 5 bases at V and 4 bases at J; junction bases unmatched: 3. The CDR3 length is 14 residues. Germline assignment: CDR1 SGHTA and CDR2 FQGTGA. The CDR3 region is CASSETSGGETQYF. The DNA of the CDR3 is TGTGCCAGCAGCGAAACTAGCGGGGGAGAGACCCAGTACTTC. Based on the CDR3 plus reference TRBV7-3 and TRBJ2-5, the full variable domain is GAGVSQTPSNKVTEKGKYVELRCDPISGHTALYWYRQSLGQGPEFLIYFQGTGAADDSGLPNDRFFAVRPEGSVSTLKIQRTERGDSAVYLCASSETSGGETQYFGPGTRLLVL.

The chain couples TRBV27 to TRBJ2-5; D perhaps matches TRBD1 (6 bases). Trimming cost V 5 bases and J 2 bases, with 15 bases left between them. Germline V gene data show CDR1 as MNHEY and CDR2 as SMNVEV (reference sequence). CDR3 length: 15 amino acids. This CDR3 reads CASSLYLGQQETQYF. Here the CDR3 DNA reads TGTGCCAGCAGTCTATACCTAGGACAGCAAGAGACCCAGTACTTC.

The chain couples TRBV19 to TRBJ2-5; D is perhaps TRBD2 (6 bases). CDR3 length: 13 amino acids. Germline-derived CDR1 and CDR2 are LNHDA and SQIVND (reference sequence). V shed 3 bases and J shed 5 bases, with 10 bases lying between them. CDR3 sequence: CASSIGREETQYF. The DNA for the CDR3 is TGTGCCAGTAGTATCGGACGGGAGGAGACCCAGTACTTC.

DNA for the CDR3: TGTGCCAGCAGCCAAGGAATATCTAGCGGGAAAGACAATGAGCAGTTCTTC. This gives the protein CASSQGISSGKDNEQFF. The gene calls are TRBV3-1 (or the pseudogene TRBV3-2) and TRBJ2-1; TRBD2 aligns across 9 bases. The CDR3 consists of 17 residues. Germline assignment: CDR1 LGHDT and CDR2 YNNKEL (reference sequence). V lost 1 base to trimming and J lost 5 bases; unmatched junction nucleotides: 9.

This clone was counted once. This rearrangement joins TRBV7-8 to TRBJ2-1, with D perhaps matching TRBD1 (6 bases). V lost 2 bases and J lost 7, with 24 bases in between. Germline V gene sequence: CDR1 SGHVS, CDR2 FQNEAQ. CDR3 size: 18 residues. CDR3 nucleotides: TGTGCCAGCAGCTTAACCCCCCGGAACAGGGCAAATCTAAATGAGCAGTTCTTC. Translation: CASSLTPRNRANLNEQFF.

CDR3 sequence: CASSQDGGTGSEKLFF. The CDR3 region has the DNA TGTGCCAGCAGCCAAGACGGAGGGACCGGAAGCGAAAAACTGTTTTTT. The chain carries TRBV3-1 (or the pseudogene TRBV3-2) and TRBJ1-4, with TRBD1 as a possible D gene (5 bases). V was clipped by 0 bases and J by 8 bases, with 16 bases between them. Germline V CDR1 and CDR2: LGHDT, YNNKEL (reference sequence). This CDR3 has 16 residues.

Only one count was recorded for this clone. This chain links TRBV4-1 with TRBJ2-6, with a tentative D call TRBD1 (5 bases). CDR3 length: 16 residues. Germline CDR1 MGHRA, CDR2 YSYEKL. Deletions cut 0 bases from V and 2 bases from J, with 8 bases between. CDR3 residues: CASSQESTAGANVLTF. CDR3 nucleotides: TGCGCCAGCAGCCAAGAGTCGACAGCTGGGGCCAACGTCCTGACTTTC.

The chain recombines TRBV4-2 with TRBJ2-2; D call uncertain. In germline, CDR1 is LGHNA, CDR2 YNFKEQ. CDR3 length equals 16 residues. Trimming pared 2 bases from V and 3 bases from J, leaving 13 bases between. Written as DNA, the CDR3 is TGTGCCAGCAGCCAACCAACAGAATCGGACACCGGGGAGCTGTTTTTT. Protein sequence: CASSQPTESDTGELFF.

The V gene is TRBV6-2 or TRBV6-3, the J gene TRBJ2-3; a possible D gene is TRBD2 (5 bases). Germline loops: CDR1 MNHEY, CDR2 SVGEGT. CDR3 length equals 13 residues. V dropped 2 bases and J dropped 8 bases, with 11 bases sitting between them. DNA of the CDR3: TGTGCCAGCAGTTACGGGGAGTCGACTACGCAGTATTTT. It codes for CASSYGESTTQYF.